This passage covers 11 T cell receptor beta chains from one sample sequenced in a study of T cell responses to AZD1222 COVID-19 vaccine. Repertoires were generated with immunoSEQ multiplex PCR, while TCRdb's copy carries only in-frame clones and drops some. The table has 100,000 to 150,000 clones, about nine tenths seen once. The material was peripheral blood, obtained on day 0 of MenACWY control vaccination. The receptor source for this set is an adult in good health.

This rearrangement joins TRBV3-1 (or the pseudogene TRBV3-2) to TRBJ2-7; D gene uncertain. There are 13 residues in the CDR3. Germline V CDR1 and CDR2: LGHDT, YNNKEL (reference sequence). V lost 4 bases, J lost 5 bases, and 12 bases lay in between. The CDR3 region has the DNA TGTGCCAGCAGCCTCTCCGGACCCGACGAGCAGTACGTC. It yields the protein CASSLSGPDEQYV.

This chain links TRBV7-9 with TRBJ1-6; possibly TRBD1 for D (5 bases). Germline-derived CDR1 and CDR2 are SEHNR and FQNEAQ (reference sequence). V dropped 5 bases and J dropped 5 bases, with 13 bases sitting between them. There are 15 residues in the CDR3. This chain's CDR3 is CASSPFVGDNSPLHF. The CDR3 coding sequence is TGTGCCAGCAGCCCCTTTGTGGGGGATAATTCACCCCTCCACTTT.

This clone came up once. The CDR3 region has the DNA TGTGCCAGCAGCCTCCGGCCGGGGGTCAATGATGAGCAGTTCTTC. This encodes CASSLRPGVNDEQFF. The V and J genes are TRBV7-2 and TRBJ2-1, with D perhaps matching TRBD2 (6 bases). In germline, CDR1 is SGHTA, CDR2 FQGNSA. V shed 5 bases and J shed 8 bases, with 19 bases lying between them. This CDR3 has 15 amino acids. The variable domain in full, with the rest retrieved from reference TRBV7-2 and TRBJ2-1, is GAGVSQSPSNKVTEKGKDVELRCDPISGHTALYWYRQSLGQGLEFLIYFQGNSAPDKSGLPSDRFSAERTGGSVSTLTIQRTQQEDSAVYLCASSLRPGVNDEQFFGPGTRLTVL.

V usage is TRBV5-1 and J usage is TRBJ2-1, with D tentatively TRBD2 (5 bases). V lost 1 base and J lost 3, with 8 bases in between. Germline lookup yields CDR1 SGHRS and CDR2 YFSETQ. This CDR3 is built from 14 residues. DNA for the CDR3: TGCGCCAGCAGCTTGAGTACTAGCTACAATGAGCAGTTCTTC. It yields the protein CASSLSTSYNEQFF.

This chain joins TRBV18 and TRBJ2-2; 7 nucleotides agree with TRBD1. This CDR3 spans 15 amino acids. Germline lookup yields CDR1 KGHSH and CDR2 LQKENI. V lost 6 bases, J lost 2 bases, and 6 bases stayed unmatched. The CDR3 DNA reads TGTGCCAGCTCCCAAGGGGGCACCAACACCGGGGAGCTGTTTTTT. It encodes CASSQGGTNTGELFF.

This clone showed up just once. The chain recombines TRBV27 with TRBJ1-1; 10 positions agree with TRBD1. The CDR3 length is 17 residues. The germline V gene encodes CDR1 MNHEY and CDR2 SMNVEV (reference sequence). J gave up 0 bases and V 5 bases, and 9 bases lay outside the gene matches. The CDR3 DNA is TGTGCCAGCAGTCCACCCCCGGGACAGGGGATGAACACTGAAGCTTTCTTT. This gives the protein CASSPPPGQGMNTEAFF.

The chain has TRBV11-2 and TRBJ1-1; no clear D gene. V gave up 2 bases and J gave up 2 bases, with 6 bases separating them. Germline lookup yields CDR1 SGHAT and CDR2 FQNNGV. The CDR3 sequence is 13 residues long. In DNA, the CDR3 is TGTGCCAGCAGCTTATTTCTAAACACTGAAGCTTTCTTT. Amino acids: CASSLFLNTEAFF.

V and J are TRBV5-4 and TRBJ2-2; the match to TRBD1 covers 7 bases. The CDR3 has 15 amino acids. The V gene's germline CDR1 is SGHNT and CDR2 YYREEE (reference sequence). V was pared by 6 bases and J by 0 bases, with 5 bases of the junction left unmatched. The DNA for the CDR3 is TGTGCCAGCAAAGAGGGGACAGCGAACACCGGGGAGCTGTTTTTT. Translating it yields CASKEGTANTGELFF.

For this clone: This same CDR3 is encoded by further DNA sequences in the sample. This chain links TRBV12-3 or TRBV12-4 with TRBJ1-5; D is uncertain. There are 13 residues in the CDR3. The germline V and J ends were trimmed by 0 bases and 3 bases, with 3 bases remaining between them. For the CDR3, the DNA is TGTGCCAGCAGTTTAGCGCACAATCAGCCCCAGCATTTT. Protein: CASSLAHNQPQHF.

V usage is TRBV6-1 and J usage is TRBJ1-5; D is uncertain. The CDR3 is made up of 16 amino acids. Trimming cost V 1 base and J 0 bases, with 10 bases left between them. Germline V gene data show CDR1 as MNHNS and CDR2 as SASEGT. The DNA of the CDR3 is TGTGCCAGCAGTGAAGTCGTAACAAATAGCAATCAGCCCCAGCATTTT. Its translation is CASSEVVTNSNQPQHF.

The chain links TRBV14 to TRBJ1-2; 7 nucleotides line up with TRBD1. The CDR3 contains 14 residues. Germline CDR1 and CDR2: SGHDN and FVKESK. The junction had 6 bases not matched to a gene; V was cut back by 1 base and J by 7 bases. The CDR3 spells CASSQVRQGAGYTF. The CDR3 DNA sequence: TGTGCCAGCAGCCAAGTTCGACAGGGTGCTGGCTACACCTTC.